These 15 T cell receptor beta chains were sequenced from one sample in a study of tumor and adjacent non-tumor tissue in lung cancer. No cell sorting was done before RNA was extracted from the tissue. This non-tumor lung sample came from over 3 cm beyond the tumor edge. Three rounds of nested PCR, following a modified ARM-PCR protocol, produced the TCRbeta library. TCRdb re-called the multiplex PCR reads through MiXCR, storing one row per CDR3 protein. The data show roughly 69,000 distinct CDR3 sequences, with approximately 73% seen just once and around 45% held by the top ten. Sequencing was done on a sample of distant non-tumor lung tissue. These receptors were taken from a man aged 55 to 70 with non-small cell lung cancer.

By share of the sample, this clonotype is medium-sized. V gene TRBV29-1 combines with J gene TRBJ2-5, with unresolved D. CDR3 length equals 13 residues. Per the germline V gene, CDR1 is SQVTM and CDR2 is ANQGSEA. The V end lost 5 bases, the J end lost 0 bases, and 10 bases lay between the germline ends. CDR3 region: CSVSDRYQETQYF. The CDR3 DNA sequence: TGCAGCGTTTCGGACCGGTACCAAGAGACCCAGTACTTC.

This clonotype has only a few counts. One end of the junction is discordant with germline, which a read error may explain. The chain couples TRBV12-3 or TRBV12-4 to TRBJ2-1; the D gene is possibly TRBD2 (6 bases). The CDR3 totals 15 residues. The CDR3 nucleotides are TGTGCCAGCAGTTCCCCTCAGCGGGTTCACAATGACCAGTTCTTC. Translated, it gives CASSSPQRVHNDQFF.

V and J are TRBV5-4 and TRBJ1-1; the D is unclear. V was pared by 5 bases and J by 3 bases, with 14 bases between. Germline CDR1 and CDR2: SGHNT and YYREEE (reference sequence). The CDR3 is made up of 14 amino acids. The CDR3 nucleotides are TGTGCCAGCAGTTCCTATGTATTGGACACTGAAGCTTTCTTT. It encodes CASSSYVLDTEAFF.

For this clonotype: A much more abundant neighbour one base away suggests this may be a read error. The rearrangement uses TRBV20-1 and TRBJ1-1; tentatively, D is TRBD1 (5 bases). This CDR3 spans 14 amino acids. Germline values: CDR1 DFQATT, CDR2 SNEGSKA (reference sequence). Trimming pared 8 bases from V and 5 bases from J, leaving 21 bases between. The CDR3: CSFVPPDRGTEAFF. For the CDR3, the DNA is TGCAGTTTCGTTCCCCCGGACCGGGGGACTGAAGCTTTCTTT.

Details on this clonotype: The conserved final phenylalanine or tryptophan is absent from the CDR3, which likely points to a read error. The V call is TRBV7-9, the J call TRBJ2-1, with 11 bases aligning to TRBD2. The CDR3 loop spans 16 amino acids. Germline V gives CDR1 SEHNR, CDR2 FQNEAQ (reference sequence). Written as DNA, the CDR3 is TGTGCCAGCAGCTTATCTAGCGGGGGGTCCTACAATGATCAGTTCTTA. Encoded protein: CASSLSSGGSYNDQFL.

The chain carries TRBV6-1 and TRBJ1-2; D is unresolved. The germline V gene has CDR1 MNHNS and CDR2 SASEGT. CDR3 length: 14 amino acids. V was trimmed by 8 bases and J by 7 bases, leaving 20 bases between them. The CDR3 spells CASEVNGGEGGYTF. The CDR3 region has the DNA TGTGCCAGCGAAGTCAACGGCGGAGAGGGTGGCTACACCTTC.

V is TRBV11-1 and J is TRBJ2-3, with D possibly being TRBD1 or TRBD2 (5 bases each). Germline loops: CDR1 SGHAT, CDR2 FQDESV (reference sequence). V was cut by 6 bases and J by 11 bases, with 24 bases left in between. The CDR3 consists of 15 residues. This chain's CDR3 is CASSPGTGFTERQYF. CDR3 bases: TGTGCCAGCAGTCCCGGGACGGGGTTCACAGAAAGGCAGTATTTT.

The CDR3 spells CASSLGQEGLYEQYF. The DNA of the CDR3 is TGTGCCAGCAGCTTAGGCCAGGAGGGCCTCTACGAGCAGTACTTC. The chain uses TRBV11-1 and TRBJ2-7; the D gene is possibly TRBD2 (6 bases). V shed 1 base and J shed 3 bases, with 13 bases lying between them. Germline V gene sequence: CDR1 SGHAT, CDR2 FQDESV (reference sequence). This CDR3 region has 15 residues.

As to this clonotype: The CDR3 ends on some other residue instead of the conserved phenylalanine or tryptophan, so this is likely a read error. The gene calls are TRBV4-2 and TRBJ1-5, with 8 bases that match TRBD1. Germline V gene sequence: CDR1 LGHNA, CDR2 YNFKEQ. The V gene end was trimmed by 6 bases and the J gene end by 11 bases; junction bases not matched to a gene: 15. The CDR3 has 15 residues. The CDR3 DNA sequence: TGTGCCAGCAGTCAGACCGGGACAGGCAAGCAGTCCCAGCATCTT. Residues: CASSQTGTGKQSQHL.

On this clonotype: A much larger clone lies a single base off, so this may be a read error. The V gene is TRBV5-1, the J gene TRBJ2-1, with a possible D match to TRBD2 (6 bases). V was clipped by 1 base and J by 8 bases, with 10 bases between them. Germline CDR1 and CDR2: SGHRS and YFSETQ. This CDR3 has 13 residues. The CDR3 sequence: CASSLYRRDEQFF. In DNA form, the CDR3 reads TGCGCCAGCAGCTTGTACAGGAGGGATGAGCAGTTCTTC.

This clonotype came up once. V and J are TRBV30 and TRBJ1-5, with D unclear. The CDR3 length is 15 residues. The V end was cut by 0 bases, the J end by 5 bases, with 14 bases between. Germline V lookup: CDR1 GTSNPN, CDR2 SVGIG (reference sequence). CDR3 in amino acids: CAWSVEGGSYQPQHF. CDR3 coding DNA: TGTGCCTGGAGTGTAGAGGGTGGCAGCTATCAGCCCCAGCATTTT.

The CDR3 is CLSSQARGGTDTQYF. The DNA of the CDR3 is TGTCTCAGCAGCCAAGCGCGGGGAGGCACAGATACGCAGTATTTT. The chain joins TRBV14 to TRBJ2-3; possibly TRBD2 for D (6 bases). This CDR3 contains 15 residues. The V gene's germline CDR1 is SGHDN and CDR2 FVKESK. The variable domain in full, completed from reference TRBV14 and TRBJ2-3, reads EAGVTQFPSHSVIEKGQTVTLRCDPISGHDNLYWYRRVMGKEIKFLLHFVKESKQDESGMPNNRFLAERTGGTYSTLKVQPAELEDSGVYFCLSSQARGGTDTQYFGPGTRLTVL.

As to this clonotype: The conserved final phenylalanine or tryptophan is absent from the CDR3, which likely points to a read error. Because the CDR3's place on the DNA is in doubt, the DNA is left out and the CDR3 is given as listed by TCRdb. V and J are TRBV20-1 and TRBJ1-1. Germline lookup yields CDR1 DFQATT and CDR2 SNEGSKA (reference sequence). The CDR3 is 14 residues long, ends included. CDR3 residues: CSGGRTALNTETFC.

In regard to this clonotype: A single base separates this from a much larger clone, so it may be a read error. DNA for the CDR3: TGTGCCAGCAGCTTGGCTTCGGGAGGCTACAATGAGCAGTTCTTC. It translates to CASSLASGGYNEQFF. The genes are TRBV5-6 and TRBJ2-1, with TRBD2 matching over 7 bases. Per germline, CDR1 SGHDT and CDR2 YYEEEE. This CDR3 region has 15 residues. V lost 0 bases to trimming and J lost 3 bases; unmatched junction nucleotides: 3.

As regards this clonotype: The junction shows a germline mismatch at one end, possibly a read error. V is TRBV11-1 and J is TRBJ2-2; D possibly corresponds to TRBD2 (5 bases). The CDR3 sequence is 14 residues long. CDR1 and CDR2 from the germline V gene are SGHAT and FQDESV (reference sequence). The CDR3 sequence: CASSYTSGTGVRLF. In DNA, the CDR3 is TGTGCCAGTAGCTATACTAGTGGCACCGGGGTGCGGTTATTT.